These T cell receptor beta chains were read from a single sample in a study of siplizumab effects on memory and regulatory T cells. Here immunoSEQ multiplex PCR was the method, and the copy in TCRdb shows in-frame clones only, minus some. The sample has 62,000 or so clones, less than 90% seen once; the top ten hold about 3.5%. The specimen was memory CD4+ T cells sorted from blood. All receptors derive from a human donor in good health. Both conserved end residues are part of each CDR3. A D gene is named only where the DNA matches it firmly. The size of a clone is reported for some rows only, either as once, few or many, or as a class for expanded clones.

J gene: TRBJ1-2
V gene: TRBV4-2
D gene: TRBD1
clone size: -
CDR3 DNA: TGTGCCAGCAGTCCAGACAGGGAACCTTATGGCTACACCTTC
CDR3 protein: CASSPDREPYGYTF

J gene: TRBJ1-2
V gene: TRBV7-5
D gene: -
clone size: -
CDR3 DNA: TGTGCCAGAAGCCCGCCTAGGACAGGGGGTTCGGACTATGGCTACACCTTC
CDR3 protein: CARSPPRTGGSDYGYTF

J gene: TRBJ2-2
V gene: TRBV7-8
D gene: -
clone size: -
CDR3 DNA: TGTGCCAGCAGCGCCCGTGCGTCGAACACCGGGGAGCTGTTTTTT
CDR3 protein: CASSARASNTGELFF

J gene: TRBJ1-1
V gene: TRBV11-2
D gene: -
clone size: -
CDR3 DNA: TGTGCCAGCAGCTTAGATCAGGTGGTGAACACTGAAGCTTTCTTT
CDR3 protein: CASSLDQVVNTEAFF

J gene: TRBJ2-5
V gene: TRBV5-1
D gene: -
clone size: -
CDR3 DNA: TGCGCCAGCAGCTCAACAGGAAAAGAGACCCAGTACTTC
CDR3 protein: CASSSTGKETQYF

J gene: TRBJ1-1
V gene: TRBV5-1
D gene: -
clone size: -
CDR3 DNA: TGCGCCAGCAGCCGGAAGGCGACGGGATTAGCTAACACTGAAGCTTTCTTT
CDR3 protein: CASSRKATGLANTEAFF

J gene: TRBJ2-7
V gene: TRBV18
D gene: -
clone size: once
CDR3 DNA: TGTGCCAGCTCACCCCGGGCACAGGGCAACGAGCAGTACTTC
CDR3 protein: CASSPRAQGNEQYF

J gene: TRBJ1-1
V gene: TRBV7-2
D gene: -
clone size: -
CDR3 DNA: TGTGCCAGCAGCGAGGGGGGGGCGGACACTGAAGCTTTCTTT
CDR3 protein: CASSEGGADTEAFF

J gene: TRBJ2-7
V gene: TRBV21-1
D gene: -
clone size: few
CDR3 DNA: TGTGCCAGCAGCGGTTGGGACAGAAACTACGAGCAGTACTTC
CDR3 protein: CASSGWDRNYEQYF

J gene: TRBJ2-1
V gene: TRBV2
D gene: TRBD2
clone size: once
CDR3 DNA: TGTGCCAGCAGTAGGACTAGCGGGATCGGTGAGCAGTTCTTC
CDR3 protein: CASSRTSGIGEQFF

J gene: TRBJ2-3
V gene: TRBV7-9
D gene: -
clone size: -
CDR3 DNA: TGTGCCAGCAGCTTTTCGACAGGTTTGTCTGGCACAGATACGCAGTATTTT
CDR3 protein: CASSFSTGLSGTDTQYF

J gene: TRBJ1-6
V gene: TRBV9
D gene: -
clone size: -
CDR3 DNA: TGTGCCAGCAGCGTTAACCCGGACAGTTATAATTCACCCCTCCACTTT
CDR3 protein: CASSVNPDSYNSPLHF

J gene: TRBJ1-2
V gene: TRBV30
D gene: -
clone size: -
CDR3 DNA: TGTGCCTGGAGTGTACGGGCAGATGGCTACACCTTC
CDR3 protein: CAWSVRADGYTF

J gene: TRBJ1-5
V gene: TRBV6-5
D gene: -
clone size: -
CDR3 DNA: TGTGCCAGCAGTTACTCGTACAATCAGCCCCAGCATTTT
CDR3 protein: CASSYSYNQPQHF

J gene: TRBJ1-5
V gene: TRBV9
D gene: -
clone size: -
CDR3 DNA: TGTGCCAGCAGCGTAGAATGGGGCCCAGATCAGCCCCAGCATTTT
CDR3 protein: CASSVEWGPDQPQHF

J gene: TRBJ2-2
V gene: TRBV18
D gene: -
clone size: -
CDR3 DNA: TGTGCCAGCTCACCGTCCCTCAGGAAAAGCGGGGAGCTGTTTTTT
CDR3 protein: CASSPSLRKSGELFF

J gene: TRBJ1-4
V gene: TRBV6-1
D gene: -
clone size: -
CDR3 DNA: TGTGCCAGCAGGATGACAGGTGCTAATGAAAAACTGTTTTTT
CDR3 protein: CASRMTGANEKLFF

J gene: TRBJ2-3
V gene: TRBV19
D gene: -
clone size: -
CDR3 DNA: TGTGCCAGAAGAAGACTGGCGGGCGGGCCAGATACGCAGTATTTT
CDR3 protein: CARRRLAGGPDTQYF

J gene: TRBJ2-7
V gene: TRBV29-1
D gene: -
clone size: -
CDR3 DNA: TGCAGCGTTGAAAAAGCGGGCCCCGAGCAGTACTTC
CDR3 protein: CSVEKAGPEQYF

J gene: TRBJ2-3
V gene: TRBV12-5
D gene: TRBD2
clone size: -
CDR3 DNA: TGTGCTAGTGGACAGCGGGGGGGTGGAGATACGCAGTATTTT
CDR3 protein: CASGQRGGGDTQYF